These 17 T cell receptor beta chains were sequenced from one sample in a study of PD-L1 blockade in urothelial cancer. Some clones are missing from TCRdb's copy, which holds only in-frame ones; the method was immunoSEQ multiplex PCR. The sample consists of around 110,000 clones, more than 85% of them appearing once. Time point described: peripheral blood 6 weeks after treatment start. The starting material was PBMCs, obtained around atezolizumab (anti-PD-L1) treatment. These receptors were obtained from a man in his 60s with urothelial cancer.

This clone was detected a few times. The chain employs TRBV2 and TRBJ1-3; 8 bases match TRBD1. Germline V lookup: CDR1 SNHLY, CDR2 FYNNEI. Unmatched junction bases numbered 7, after V lost 0 bases and J lost 9 bases. This CDR3 is built from 15 residues. CDR3 bases: TGTGCCAGCAGTGAAGCCCTCGGACAGGGCACCACCATATATTTT. Amino acids: CASSEALGQGTTIYF.

The CDR3 is CASSDPGLASNEQFF. The DNA for the CDR3 is TGCGCCAGCAGTGACCCGGGACTAGCGAGCAATGAGCAGTTCTTC. The V call is TRBV10-2, the J call TRBJ2-1; 10 bases are a match to TRBD2. CDR3 length: 15 residues. Germline CDR1 WSHSY, CDR2 SAAADI. After removal of 3 bases from V and 6 bases from J, the junction contained 5 bases not matched to a gene.

The V gene is TRBV7-2, the J gene TRBJ2-7, with 7 bases matching TRBD2. J lost 3 bases, V lost 5 bases, and 7 bases had no gene match. This CDR3 is 14 amino acids long. CDR1 and CDR2 (germline): SGHTA, FQGNSA. The DNA for the CDR3 is TGTGCCAGCAGCCCCTCTAGCGGCTTCTACGAGCAGTACTTC. Translating gives CASSPSSGFYEQYF.

The chain is built from TRBV10-3 and TRBJ2-7, with 7 bases fitting TRBD2. CDR1 and CDR2 (germline): ENHRY, SYGVKD. J gave up 5 bases and V 0 bases, and 10 bases lay outside the gene matches. The CDR3 covers 16 residues. DNA of the CDR3: TGTGCCATCAGTGAGTCGAGGGCTAGCGGTTACCACGAGCAGTACTTC. Translated, it gives CAISESRASGYHEQYF.

CDR3 region: CASSVRGGRAYEQYF. Written as DNA, the CDR3 is TGTGCCAGCAGTGTAAGGGGCGGGAGGGCGTACGAGCAGTACTTC. The chain joins TRBV27 to TRBJ2-7; 9 bases match TRBD2. J lost 4 bases, V lost 5 bases, and 9 bases had no gene match. CDR3 size: 15 residues. Per germline, CDR1 MNHEY and CDR2 SMNVEV (reference sequence).

The chain links TRBV5-1 to TRBJ1-3, with 7 nucleotides matching TRBD1. The J segment lost 4 bases and the V segment lost 0 bases, leaving 4 bases of the junction unmatched. This CDR3 spans 15 amino acids. CDR1 and CDR2 (germline): SGHRS, YFSETQ. The DNA of the CDR3 is TGCGCCAGCAGCTTGGAGGAGGGGGCCGGAAACACCATATATTTT. The encoded protein is CASSLEEGAGNTIYF.

The J gene is TRBJ1-5, the V gene TRBV6-5; D gene unclear. Germline CDR1 and CDR2: MNHEY and SVGAGI. This CDR3 is 15 amino acids long. Trimming took off 0 bases at V and 3 bases at J, with 9 bases between the two ends. The CDR3 DNA sequence: TGTGCCAGCAGTTACTCGGGAGGGATCAATCAGCCCCAGCATTTT. Amino acids: CASSYSGGINQPQHF.

Here the CDR3 reads CAIKALAGSYEQYF. The CDR3 bases are TGTGCCATCAAGGCACTAGCGGGCTCCTACGAGCAGTACTTC. This chain connects TRBV10-3 to TRBJ2-7, with 9 bases fitting TRBD2. The CDR3 is 14 amino acids. Germline-derived CDR1 and CDR2 are ENHRY and SYGVKD. J was trimmed by 0 bases and V by 7 bases; bases with no gene match: 4.

This clone was found a few times. CDR3 amino acids: CAWSFTGGAPLHF. DNA for the CDR3: TGTGCCTGGAGTTTCACAGGGGGCGCACCCCTCCACTTT. This chain uses TRBV30 with TRBJ1-6; 9 bases map to TRBD1. Losses at the gene ends were 2 bases for V and 11 bases for J; bases not matched to a gene: 4. Germline V lookup: CDR1 GTSNPN, CDR2 SVGIG (reference sequence). The CDR3 loop spans 13 amino acids.

Here the CDR3 reads CASSSRLGLNEETQYF. In DNA, the CDR3 is TGTGCCAGCAGCTCCCGACTAGGGCTAAACGAAGAGACCCAGTACTTC. V gene TRBV11-2 combines with J gene TRBJ2-5; possibly TRBD2 for D (6 bases). The CDR3 length is 16 residues. The germline V gene has CDR1 SGHAT and CDR2 FQNNGV. The V gene lost 4 bases and the J gene lost 3 bases, with 18 bases spanning the gap.

The chain combines TRBV4-3 with TRBJ2-2; D is uncertain. There are 15 residues in the CDR3. Trimming took 1 base from V and 1 from J, leaving 7 bases between them. The germline V gene has CDR1 LGHNA and CDR2 YSLEER. CDR3 coding DNA: TGCGCCAGCAGCCAAGCTACAGAGAACACCGGGGAGCTGTTTTTT. The encoded protein is CASSQATENTGELFF.

The genes are TRBV5-1 and TRBJ2-5; 9 bases are shared with TRBD2. The CDR3 is 15 residues long. CDR1 and CDR2 from the germline V gene are SGHRS and YFSETQ. The J segment lost 1 base and the V segment lost 4 bases, leaving 5 bases of the junction unmatched. For the CDR3, the DNA is TGCGCCAGCAGCGGGGCGGGGGGGCCCCAAGAGACCCAGTACTTC. Translating gives CASSGAGGPQETQYF.

This chain uses TRBV4-1 with TRBJ2-2, with D possibly matching TRBD1 (7 bases). Germline CDR1 and CDR2: MGHRA and YSYEKL. With 1 base removed from V and 1 base from J, the gap between germline ends came to 13 bases. This CDR3 spans 17 amino acids. This chain's CDR3 is CASSQASGGLNTGELFF. CDR3 DNA: TGCGCCAGCAGCCAAGCTTCAGGGGGACTGAACACCGGGGAGCTGTTTTTT.

The chain couples TRBV19 to TRBJ2-7; D possibly corresponds to TRBD1 (7 bases). The germline CDR1 and CDR2 sequences are LNHDA and SQIVND (reference sequence). Trimming removed 3 bases at V and 4 bases at J, with 10 bases between. This CDR3 has 13 amino acids. CDR3 nucleotides: TGTGCCAGTAGTATCCAGGGGGGATACGAGCAGTACTTC. Protein product: CASSIQGGYEQYF.

The chain is built from TRBV28 and TRBJ2-7; D possibly corresponds to TRBD1 (5 bases). Germline CDR1 and CDR2: MDHEN and SYDVKM. The CDR3 is 15 residues long. Trimming removed 2 bases at V and 7 bases at J, with 18 bases between. As DNA, the CDR3 is TGTGCCAGCAGTTTAGGCCCCACCCAGGGTGGGGAGCAGTACTTC. The encoded protein is CASSLGPTQGGEQYF.

This clone was picked up one time. The J gene is TRBJ1-6, the V gene TRBV10-3, with a possible D match to TRBD1 (6 bases). Germline loops: CDR1 ENHRY, CDR2 SYGVKD. V was cut by 6 bases and J by 0 bases, with 24 bases left in between. The CDR3 runs 20 residues. In DNA, the CDR3 is TGTGCCATCAGAAGGACAAGGCAACAGGGAAAGAGCTCCTATAATTCACCCCTCCACTTT. Its translation is CAIRRTRQQGKSSYNSPLHF.

With respect to this clone: Other DNA sequences in this specimen translate into the identical CDR3. V usage is TRBV4-2 and J usage is TRBJ2-7; 13 bases are shared with TRBD2. The V gene's germline CDR1 is LGHNA and CDR2 YNFKEQ. The V segment lost 3 bases and the J segment 2 bases; nucleotides outside the gene matches: 7. The CDR3 consists of 17 residues. CDR3 sequence reads: CASSQVAGTSGTYEQYF. The CDR3 coding sequence is TGTGCCAGCAGCCAGGTCGCCGGGACTAGCGGGACCTACGAGCAGTACTTC.